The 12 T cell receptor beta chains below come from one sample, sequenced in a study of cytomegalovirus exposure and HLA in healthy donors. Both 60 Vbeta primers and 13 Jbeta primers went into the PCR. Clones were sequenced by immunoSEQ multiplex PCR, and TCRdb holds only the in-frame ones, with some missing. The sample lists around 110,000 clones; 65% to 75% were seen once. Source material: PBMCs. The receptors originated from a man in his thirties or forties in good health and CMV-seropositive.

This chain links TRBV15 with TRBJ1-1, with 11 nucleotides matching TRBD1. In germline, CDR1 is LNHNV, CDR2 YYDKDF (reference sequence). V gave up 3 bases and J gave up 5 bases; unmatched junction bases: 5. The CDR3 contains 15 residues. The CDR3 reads CATSRAGTGGTEAFF. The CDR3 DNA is TGTGCCACCAGCAGGGCCGGGACAGGGGGTACTGAAGCTTTCTTT.

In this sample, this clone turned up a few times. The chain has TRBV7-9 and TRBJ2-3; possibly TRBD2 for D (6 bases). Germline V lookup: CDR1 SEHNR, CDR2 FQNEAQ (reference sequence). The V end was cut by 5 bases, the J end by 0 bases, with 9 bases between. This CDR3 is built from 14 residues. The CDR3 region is CASSTGTSTDTQYF. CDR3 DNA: TGTGCCAGCAGCACCGGGACTAGCACAGATACGCAGTATTTT.

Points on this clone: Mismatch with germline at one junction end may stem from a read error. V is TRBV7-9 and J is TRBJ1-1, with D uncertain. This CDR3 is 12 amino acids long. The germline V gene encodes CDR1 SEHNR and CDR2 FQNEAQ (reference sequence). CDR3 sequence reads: CSSSFTKAEAFF. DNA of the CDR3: TGTTCCAGCAGCTTTACTAAGGCTGAAGCTTTCTTT.

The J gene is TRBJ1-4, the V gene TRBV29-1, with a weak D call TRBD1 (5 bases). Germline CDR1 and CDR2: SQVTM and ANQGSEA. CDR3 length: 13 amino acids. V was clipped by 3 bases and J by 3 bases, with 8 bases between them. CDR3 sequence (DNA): TGCAGCGTTGAGACAGTGCCTAATGAAAAACTGTTTTTT. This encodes CSVETVPNEKLFF.

In DNA form, the CDR3 reads TGTGCCAGCAGCTTAATAACAGGGCTTGGCTATGGCTACACCTTC. It translates to CASSLITGLGYGYTF. The chain uses TRBV7-2 and TRBJ1-2, with D possibly matching TRBD1 (6 bases). There are 15 residues in the CDR3. Germline CDR1 SGHTA, CDR2 FQGNSA. Trimming pared 2 bases from V and 4 bases from J, leaving 14 bases between.

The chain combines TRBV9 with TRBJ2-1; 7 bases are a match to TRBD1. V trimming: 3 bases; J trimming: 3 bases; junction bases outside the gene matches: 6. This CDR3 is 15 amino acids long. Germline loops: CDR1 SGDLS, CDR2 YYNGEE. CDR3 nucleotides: TGTGCCAGCAGCGCGCAGGGGGTTGACTACAATGAGCAGTTCTTC. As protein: CASSAQGVDYNEQFF.

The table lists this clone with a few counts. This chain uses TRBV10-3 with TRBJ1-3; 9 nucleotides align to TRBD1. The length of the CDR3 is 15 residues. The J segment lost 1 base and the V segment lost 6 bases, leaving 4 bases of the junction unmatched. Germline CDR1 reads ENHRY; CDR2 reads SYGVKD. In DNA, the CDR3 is TGTGCCATCAGCGTACAGGGGGCTTCTGGAAACACCATATATTTT. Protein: CAISVQGASGNTIYF.

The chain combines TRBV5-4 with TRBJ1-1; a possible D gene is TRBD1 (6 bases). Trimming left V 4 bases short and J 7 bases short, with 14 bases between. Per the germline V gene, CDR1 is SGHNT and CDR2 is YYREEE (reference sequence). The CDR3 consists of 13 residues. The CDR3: CASSRPQGREAFF. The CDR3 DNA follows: TGTGCCAGCAGCAGGCCACAGGGACGTGAAGCTTTCTTT.

The DNA of the CDR3 is TGTGCCAGTAGTTCGCAAAAGAGGACACCGAAGGATCAGCCCCAGCATTTT. The encoded protein is CASSSQKRTPKDQPQHF. The chain is built from TRBV19 and TRBJ1-5, with D tentatively TRBD1 (5 bases). CDR1 LNHDA and CDR2 SQIVND come from the germline V gene (reference sequence). V dropped 5 bases and J dropped 5 bases, with 22 bases sitting between them. CDR3 length: 17 amino acids. The full variable domain, in which reference TRBV19 and TRBJ1-5 provide the parts outside the CDR3, is DGGITQSPKYLFRKEGQNVTLSCEQNLNHDAMYWYRQDPGQGLRLIYYSQIVNDFQKGDIAEGYSVSREKKESFPLTVTSAQKNPTAFYLCASSSQKRTPKDQPQHFGDGTRLSIL.

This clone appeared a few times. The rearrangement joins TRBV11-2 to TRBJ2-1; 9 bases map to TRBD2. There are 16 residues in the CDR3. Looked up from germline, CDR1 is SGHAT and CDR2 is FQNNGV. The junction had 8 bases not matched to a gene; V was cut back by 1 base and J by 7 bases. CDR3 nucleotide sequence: TGTGCCAGCAGCTTAGGGGCGGGGGGGCCAAGTAATGAGCAGTTCTTC. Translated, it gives CASSLGAGGPSNEQFF.

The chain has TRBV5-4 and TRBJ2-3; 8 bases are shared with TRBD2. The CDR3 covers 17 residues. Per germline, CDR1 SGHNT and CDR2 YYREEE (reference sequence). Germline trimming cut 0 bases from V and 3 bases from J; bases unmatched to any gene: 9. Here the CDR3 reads CASSLDGRGGPTDTQYF. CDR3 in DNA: TGTGCCAGCAGCTTGGATGGGCGCGGGGGGCCGACAGATACGCAGTATTTT.

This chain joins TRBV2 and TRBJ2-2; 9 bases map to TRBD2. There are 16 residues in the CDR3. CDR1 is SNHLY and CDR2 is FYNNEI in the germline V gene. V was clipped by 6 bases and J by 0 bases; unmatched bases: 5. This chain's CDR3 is CASSQRGASNTGELFF. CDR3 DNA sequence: TGTGCCAGCAGCCAGCGGGGGGCTTCGAACACCGGGGAGCTGTTTTTT.